The 27 T cell receptor beta chains below all came from one sample that was sequenced in a study of T cells after posttransplantation cyclophosphamide. Control samples came 1 year after myeloablative marrow transplants with methotrexate plus calcineurin inhibitor. Using immunoSEQ multiplex PCR, the repertoire was profiled, and TCRdb retains in-frame clones only, with some absent. The table records about 21,000 clones, more than 80% of them present only once. The starting material was PBMCs, obtained roughly 390 days after allogeneic stem cell transplant with calcineurin inhibitor and methotrexate. The receptors come from a female patient aged 25-39 years who received an allogeneic stem cell transplant from an unrelated donor, was CMV-positive, and had acute and chronic GVHD. Some T cells may be supplied by the graft donor.

The genes are TRBV19 and TRBJ2-1, with 11 bases fitting TRBD2. V lost 3 bases to trimming and J lost 7 bases; unmatched junction nucleotides: 20. The CDR3 spans 20 residues. Germline V gene sequence: CDR1 LNHDA, CDR2 SQIVND (reference sequence). The CDR3 protein is CASSISSGLAGNPLGNEQFF. The CDR3 nucleotides are TGTGCCAGTAGTATTTCATCTGGACTAGCGGGCAATCCGTTGGGGAATGAGCAGTTCTTC.

V gene TRBV2 combines with J gene TRBJ2-6; D call uncertain. The CDR3 consists of 15 residues. Germline lookup yields CDR1 SNHLY and CDR2 FYNNEI. Trimming left V 3 bases short and J 1 base short, with 7 bases between. The CDR3 protein is CASSDWQSGANVLTF. For the CDR3, the DNA is TGTGCCAGCAGTGATTGGCAGTCTGGGGCCAACGTCCTGACTTTC.

V and J are TRBV6-5 and TRBJ1-5; a weak D match, TRBD1 (6 bases). The CDR3 has 15 residues. Germline V gene sequence: CDR1 MNHEY, CDR2 SVGAGI. Trimming took off 5 bases at V and 2 bases at J, with 13 bases between the two ends. The CDR3, as DNA: TGTGCCAGCAGTACCGGACAGTCGGGCAATCAGCCCCAGCATTTT. Protein: CASSTGQSGNQPQHF.

This sequence joins TRBV5-6 and TRBJ2-5; 7 nucleotides match TRBD1. V dropped 6 bases and J dropped 5; count of bases not matched to a gene: 10. The germline V gene encodes CDR1 SGHDT and CDR2 YYEEEE. This CDR3 comprises 14 residues. CDR3 region: CASTAQGWGETQYF. CDR3 DNA sequence: TGTGCCAGCACCGCACAGGGGTGGGGGGAGACCCAGTACTTC.

The rearrangement joins TRBV14 to TRBJ1-2; TRBD1 might be the D (6 bases). Germline V gene lookup returns CDR1 SGHDN and CDR2 FVKESK. This CDR3 is 11 amino acids long. V lost 8 bases to trimming and J lost 2 bases, with 6 bases between them. Here the CDR3 DNA reads TGTGCCAGCGGGACAAACTATGGCTACACCTTC. As protein: CASGTNYGYTF. Filled out from reference TRBV14 and TRBJ1-2, the complete variable domain reads EAGVTQFPSHSVIEKGQTVTLRCDPISGHDNLYWYRRVMGKEIKFLLHFVKESKQDESGMPNNRFLAERTGGTYSTLKVQPAELEDSGVYFCASGTNYGYTFGSGTRLTVV.

This chain uses TRBV19 with TRBJ1-5, with 11 bases identical to TRBD1. The CDR3 has 18 residues. The junction had 11 bases not matched to a gene; V was cut back by 5 bases and J by 2 bases. Per germline, CDR1 LNHDA and CDR2 SQIVND (reference sequence). CDR3 in DNA: TGTGCCAGTAGTCCGGGGACAGGGGGACCCCTGGGCAATCAGCCCCAGCATTTT. Its protein is CASSPGTGGPLGNQPQHF.

The V gene is TRBV5-8, the J gene TRBJ2-3, with D unresolved. The V and J ends lost 0 bases and 2 bases respectively, with 4 bases between them. The CDR3 totals 13 residues. Germline loops: CDR1 SGHTS, CDR2 YDEGEE. The CDR3 DNA follows: TGTGCCAGCAGCTTGGACTCCACAGATACGCAGTATTTT. Its translation: CASSLDSTDTQYF.

This clone was seen a single time. The chain is built from TRBV18 and TRBJ2-1; TRBD2 agrees at 8 bases. This CDR3 has 16 amino acids. Germline V gives CDR1 KGHSH, CDR2 LQKENI. Trimming cost V 3 bases and J 7 bases; bases outside gene matches: 11. The CDR3 loop reads CASSPMTSASSNEQFF. Here the CDR3 DNA reads TGTGCCAGCTCACCTATGACTAGCGCAAGCAGTAATGAGCAGTTCTTC.

This chain uses TRBV6-5 with TRBJ1-1; D is undetermined. Germline lookup yields CDR1 MNHEY and CDR2 SVGAGI. V was shortened by 1 base and J by 3 bases, with 6 bases between the two germline ends. The CDR3 loop spans 13 amino acids. CDR3 loop: CASSYWRDTEAFF. The CDR3 DNA reads as TGTGCCAGCAGTTACTGGAGGGACACTGAAGCTTTCTTT.

This chain uses TRBV6-1 with TRBJ1-1; TRBD1 agrees at 7 bases. This CDR3 spans 16 amino acids. Losses at the gene ends were 7 bases for V and 1 base for J; bases not matched to a gene: 12. The V gene's germline CDR1 is MNHNS and CDR2 SASEGT. The DNA of the CDR3 is TGTGCCAGCAATGACAGGGCCCGTATGACGAACACTGAAGCTTTCTTT. This encodes CASNDRARMTNTEAFF.

The chain combines TRBV27 with TRBJ1-6, with 9 bases fitting TRBD1. V lost 6 bases and J lost 10; bases outside the gene matches: 13. Germline CDR1 reads MNHEY; CDR2 reads SMNVEV (reference sequence). This CDR3 spans 16 amino acids. For the CDR3, the DNA is TGTGCCAGCAGGCCCATCCTCCGGGACAGGGCCTCACCCCTCCACTTT. It translates to CASRPILRDRASPLHF.

The CDR3 DNA sequence: TGTGCCAGTAGTGCTCTACAGGGTGGAGGCTATGGCTACACCTTC. Translating gives CASSALQGGGYGYTF. The V call is TRBV19, the J call TRBJ1-2, with D possibly matching TRBD1 (6 bases). Germline V gives CDR1 LNHDA, CDR2 SQIVND (reference sequence). The CDR3 covers 15 residues. With 5 bases removed from V and 4 bases from J, the gap between germline ends came to 17 bases.

The rearrangement joins TRBV5-1 to TRBJ2-3; TRBD2 matches at 8 bases. The CDR3 has 17 residues. Trimming took 3 bases from V and 5 from J; bases not matched to a gene: 14. The germline gives CDR1 SGHRS, CDR2 YFSETQ. The CDR3 nucleotides read TGCGCCAGCAGCTCCGGACTAGCCAAGCCCCGTATAGATACGCAGTATTTT. This encodes CASSSGLAKPRIDTQYF.

The genes are TRBV7-2 and TRBJ2-2, with 10 bases fitting TRBD2. Looked up from germline, CDR1 is SGHTA and CDR2 is FQGNSA. This CDR3 has 14 amino acids. V dropped 4 bases and J dropped 9; count of bases not matched to a gene: 5. CDR3 DNA sequence: TGTGCCAGCAGCTATACTAGCGGGGTCCGGGAGCTGTTTTTT. As protein: CASSYTSGVRELFF.

The V gene is TRBV6-1, the J gene TRBJ2-3; 13 nucleotides match TRBD2. V lost 6 bases and J lost 4; bases outside the gene matches: 1. The CDR3 loop spans 14 amino acids. In germline, CDR1 is MNHNS, CDR2 SASEGT. This CDR3 is CASSGLAGADTQYF. The CDR3 nucleotides are TGTGCCAGCAGCGGACTAGCGGGAGCAGATACGCAGTATTTT.

J is TRBJ1-2 and V is TRBV6-1, with D tentatively TRBD1 (5 bases). CDR1 is MNHNS and CDR2 is SASEGT in the germline V gene. CDR3 length: 14 residues. V lost 5 bases and J 0 bases, leaving 10 bases between the germline ends. The CDR3: CASSPGKANYGYTF. CDR3 bases: TGTGCCAGCAGTCCAGGGAAGGCTAACTATGGCTACACCTTC.

V and J are TRBV4-2 and TRBJ1-1; TRBD1 agrees at 7 bases. Germline CDR1 is LGHNA and CDR2 is YNFKEQ. CDR3 length equals 15 residues. The V gene end was trimmed by 1 base and the J gene end by 4 bases; junction bases not matched to a gene: 6. CDR3 coding DNA: TGTGCCAGCAGCCAAGCGACAGGGCCGACCACTGAAGCTTTCTTT. This gives the protein CASSQATGPTTEAFF.

The chain is built from TRBV21-1 and TRBJ2-7; TRBD2, the table's D call, was not compared with the DNA. TRBV21-1 is annotated as a pseudogene. There are 20 residues in the CDR3. The CDR3 region is CASIQFLTSGRTTSNYEQYV. The DNA of the CDR3 is TGTGCCAGCATCCAATTTTTGACTAGCGGGAGGACCACGAGCAACTACGAGCAGTACGTC.

J is TRBJ2-1 and V is TRBV19; the D is unclear. V lost 3 bases, J lost 6 bases, and 9 bases lay in between. The CDR3 spans 13 residues. Looked up from germline, CDR1 is LNHDA and CDR2 is SQIVND (reference sequence). The CDR3 is CASSIRTSNEQFF. CDR3 bases: TGTGCCAGTAGTATTCGAACTTCCAATGAGCAGTTCTTC.

The chain combines TRBV14 with TRBJ1-6, with D maybe TRBD1 (5 bases). Germline loops: CDR1 SGHDN, CDR2 FVKESK. Trimming left V 3 bases short and J 6 bases short, with 12 bases between. This CDR3 contains 15 residues. Written as DNA, the CDR3 is TGTGCCAGCAGCCAGGGCAGGGTTCCTAATTCACCCCTCCACTTT. Protein product: CASSQGRVPNSPLHF.

With respect to this clone: The sample carries other DNA sequences with the same CDR3. This sequence joins TRBV19 and TRBJ2-3; 12 bases map to TRBD2. Per germline, CDR1 LNHDA and CDR2 SQIVND (reference sequence). The CDR3 runs 14 residues. The junction had 2 bases not matched to a gene; V was cut back by 9 bases and J by 1 base. CDR3 region: CASRLAGGTDTQYF. CDR3 sequence (DNA): TGTGCCAGCCGACTAGCGGGAGGCACAGATACGCAGTATTTT.

The chain links TRBV7-2 to TRBJ2-1; maybe TRBD1 (6 bases). Per germline, CDR1 SGHTA and CDR2 FQGNSA. The ends were cut back, 5 bases at V and 4 bases at J, with 9 bases in the middle. This CDR3 is 13 amino acids long. The CDR3 loop reads CASSGRGYNEQFF. The CDR3 DNA reads as TGTGCCAGCAGCGGCAGGGGATACAATGAGCAGTTCTTC.

The chain carries TRBV11-2 and TRBJ2-2; D remains unclear. The CDR3 runs 14 residues. V lost 7 bases, J lost 6 bases, and 15 bases lay in between. Looked up from germline, CDR1 is SGHAT and CDR2 is FQNNGV. CDR3 coding DNA: TGTGCCAGCACCTATGCGGCTGGGTCCGGGGAGCTGTTTTTT. Amino acid sequence: CASTYAAGSGELFF.

The chain couples TRBV4-3 to TRBJ2-1; 7 bases fit TRBD2. The CDR3 covers 16 residues. The germline gives CDR1 LGHNA, CDR2 YSLEER. Losses at the gene ends were 4 bases for V and 0 bases for J; bases not matched to a gene: 6. The chain's CDR3 is CASSPSSGSSYNEQFF. The CDR3 nucleotides read TGCGCCAGCAGCCCTTCTAGCGGAAGCTCCTACAATGAGCAGTTCTTC.

V is TRBV6-5 and J is TRBJ1-1; the D gene is possibly TRBD1 (5 bases). Trimming removed 6 bases from V and 4 bases from J, with 9 bases in between. The CDR3 loop spans 12 amino acids. Germline assignment: CDR1 MNHEY and CDR2 SVGAGI. The CDR3, as DNA: TGTGCCAGCAGAGAAACAGGCACTGAAGCTTTCTTT. This sequence encodes CASRETGTEAFF.

The genes are TRBV6-5 and TRBJ2-1; 7 bases are a match to TRBD2. This CDR3 region has 16 residues. V gave up 2 bases and J gave up 6 bases; unmatched junction bases: 10. In germline, CDR1 is MNHEY, CDR2 SVGAGI. CDR3 sequence: CASSYQTAGSGNEQFF. As DNA, the CDR3 is TGTGCCAGCAGTTACCAGACAGCGGGATCGGGCAATGAGCAGTTCTTC.

The chain carries TRBV19 and TRBJ2-7, with D possibly matching TRBD2 (6 bases). V gave up 1 base and J gave up 4 bases, with 11 bases separating them. This CDR3 has 14 residues. The germline V gene has CDR1 LNHDA and CDR2 SQIVND (reference sequence). The CDR3 bases are TGTGCCAGTAGTATAGGGGGACTCACTTACGAGCAGTACTTC. This sequence encodes CASSIGGLTYEQYF.